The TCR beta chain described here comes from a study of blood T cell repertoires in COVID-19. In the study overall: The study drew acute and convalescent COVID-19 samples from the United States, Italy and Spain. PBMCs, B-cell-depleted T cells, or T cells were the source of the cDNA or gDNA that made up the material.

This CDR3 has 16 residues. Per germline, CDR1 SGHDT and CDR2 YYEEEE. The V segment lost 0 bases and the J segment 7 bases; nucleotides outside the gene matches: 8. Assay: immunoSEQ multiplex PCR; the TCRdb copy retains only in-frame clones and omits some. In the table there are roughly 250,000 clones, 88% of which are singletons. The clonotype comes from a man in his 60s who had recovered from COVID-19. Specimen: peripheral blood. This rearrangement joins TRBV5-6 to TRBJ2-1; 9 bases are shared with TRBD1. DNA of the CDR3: TGTGCCAGCAGCTTGGTGGGACAGGGACGTAGGAATGAGCAGTTCTTC. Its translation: CASSLVGQGRRNEQFF. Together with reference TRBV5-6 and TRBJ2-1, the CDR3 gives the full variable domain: DAGVTQSPTHLIKTRGQQVTLRCSPKSGHDTVSWYQQALGQGPQFIFQYYEEEERQRGNFPDRFSGHQFPNYSSELNVNALLLGDSALYLCASSLVGQGRRNEQFFGPGTRLTVL.